This entry is about one T cell receptor (beta chain). The CDR3 extends over 14 amino acids. Germline V lookup: CDR1 ENHRY, CDR2 SYGVKD. V lost 7 bases to trimming and J lost 3 bases, with 15 bases between them. Under the authors' procedure: It was from reference gene primer amplification that nucleated cell counts were estimated. Sequenced by immunoSEQ multiplex PCR; TCRdb stores in-frame clones only, minus some. The D gene and trimming were derived from the DNA, and the V and J assignments and clone size from that table. The sample has fewer than 500,000 clones; 85% to 90% are singletons. These data belong to a study of blood T cell repertoires in COVID-19. The wider study: Spain, Italy and the United States supplied samples that represented acute and convalescent COVID-19. The cDNA or gDNA used as material had been derived from T cells, B-cell-depleted T cells, or PBMCs.

The sequence came from a woman aged 25 to 39 with acute or convalescent COVID-19. The chain links TRBV10-3 to TRBJ1-2; D is uncertain. Sequenced material: peripheral blood. The chain's CDR3 is CAINPSGTDYGYTF. For the CDR3, the DNA is TGTGCCATCAACCCCTCCGGTACTGACTATGGCTACACCTTC.